One sample yielded the 16 T cell receptor beta chains listed below, sequenced in a study of T cells after yellow fever vaccination. TCRdb recomputed calls from the 5' RACE reads with MiXCR, one row per CDR3 protein. In the table there are approximately 250,000 distinct CDR3 sequences, roughly 6.3% of which are singletons. The sample consisted of CD4+ T cells sorted from PBMCs, taken on the day of the yellow fever booster vaccination. The receptors shown here come from a young man who received the YFV17D yellow fever vaccine.

This clonotype was seen only a few times. The V and J genes are TRBV7-8 and TRBJ1-3; a weak D match, TRBD1 (6 bases). V was cut by 5 bases and J by 5 bases, with 16 bases left in between. Per germline, CDR1 SGHVS and CDR2 FQNEAQ. The CDR3 totals 15 residues. The CDR3, as DNA: TGTGCCAGCAGCCACCCTCTAGGACAGCGAAACACCATATATTTT. Translation: CASSHPLGQRNTIYF.

This clonotype was counted many times. The CDR3 coding sequence is TGTGCCAGCAGCCAGGGCCCTGAAGCTTTCTTT. It encodes CASSQGPEAFF. The genes are TRBV5-6 and TRBJ1-1; D may be TRBD1 (5 bases). This CDR3 is built from 11 residues. V lost 4 bases and J lost 6, with 7 bases in between. From germline, CDR1 is SGHDT and CDR2 YYEEEE.

This clonotype was seen repeatedly, ten times or more. The J gene is TRBJ2-5, the V gene TRBV24-1, with D tentatively TRBD1 (6 bases). The CDR3 sequence is 15 residues long. CDR1 is KGHDR, CDR2 SFDVKD, per germline. Trimming stripped 4 bases from V and 2 bases from J, with 13 bases between. CDR3 nucleotide sequence: TGTGCCACCAGTGAAGGTGGGACAACACAAGAGACCCAGTACTTC. This sequence encodes CATSEGGTTQETQYF.

This clonotype was found a few times. The chain employs TRBV7-8 and TRBJ2-2, with D perhaps matching TRBD1 (5 bases). The germline V gene encodes CDR1 SGHVS and CDR2 FQNEAQ. The germline V and J ends were trimmed by 5 bases and 5 bases, with 9 bases remaining between them. This CDR3 has 13 amino acids. CDR3 sequence reads: CASSQRQTGELFF. As DNA, the CDR3 is TGTGCCAGCAGCCAAAGACAGACCGGGGAGCTGTTTTTT.

This clonotype was detected a few times. This chain joins TRBV13 and TRBJ2-3; 12 bases align to TRBD2. V was pared by 5 bases and J by 3 bases, with 9 bases of the junction left unmatched. CDR1 is PRHDT, CDR2 FYEKMQ, per germline (reference sequence). There are 17 residues in the CDR3. The CDR3 coding sequence is TGTGCCAGCAGCGCGAGACTAGCGGGAGAAAAGACAGATACGCAGTATTTT. Translation gives CASSARLAGEKTDTQYF.

The table lists this clonotype with many counts. The chain couples TRBV7-2 to TRBJ1-4; tentatively, D is TRBD1 (5 bases). Germline CDR1 reads SGHTA; CDR2 reads FQGNSA. This CDR3 region has 15 residues. With 3 bases removed from V and 0 bases from J, the gap between germline ends came to 8 bases. CDR3 protein: CASSLGGTTNEKLFF. CDR3 DNA sequence: TGTGCCAGCAGCTTGGGGGGAACAACTAATGAAAAACTGTTTTTT.

This clonotype was counted at least ten times. The rearrangement uses TRBV5-1 and TRBJ2-7; 8 bases line up with TRBD2. This CDR3 has 15 amino acids. Germline assignment: CDR1 SGHRS and CDR2 YFSETQ. The V segment lost 2 bases and the J segment 0 bases; nucleotides outside the gene matches: 4. As DNA, the CDR3 is TGCGCCAGCAGCTTAACTAGCGGTAGCTCCTACGAGCAGTACTTC. This translates into CASSLTSGSSYEQYF.

This clonotype came up a few times. The chain employs TRBV20-1 and TRBJ2-2, with a possible D match to TRBD1 (6 bases). In germline, CDR1 is DFQATT, CDR2 SNEGSKA (reference sequence). Trimming cost V 1 base and J 5 bases, with 20 bases left between them. This CDR3 has 17 residues. CDR3 protein: CSARGGKVAGVTGELFF. Here the CDR3 DNA reads TGCAGTGCTAGAGGGGGCAAGGTGGCAGGGGTAACCGGGGAGCTGTTTTTT.

The table lists this clonotype with many counts. The V gene is TRBV12-3 or TRBV12-4, the J gene TRBJ1-5, with 9 bases lining up with TRBD1. V was clipped by 8 bases and J by 7 bases; unmatched bases: 6. This CDR3 has 13 residues. Written as DNA, the CDR3 is TGTGCCAGCGGCCGGGACAGGGCACAGCCCCAGCATTTT. Translating gives CASGRDRAQPQHF.

This clonotype has just a few counts. The chain combines TRBV7-8 with TRBJ2-1; D may be TRBD1 (6 bases). V lost 5 bases and J 12 bases, leaving 14 bases between the germline ends. The CDR3 totals 12 residues. Germline CDR1 is SGHVS and CDR2 is FQNEAQ. This CDR3 reads CASSQRGQRQFF. The CDR3 nucleotides are TGTGCCAGCAGCCAAAGGGGACAAAGGCAGTTCTTC.

This clonotype was counted between two and nine times. The chain couples TRBV6-2 or TRBV6-3 to TRBJ2-7; D ambiguous. The V end was cut by 8 bases, the J end by 0 bases, with 11 bases between. Germline CDR1 reads MNHEY; CDR2 reads SVGEGT. This CDR3 contains 13 residues. CDR3 in amino acids: CASRRLISYEQYF. In DNA, the CDR3 is TGTGCCAGCCGGCGGCTAATCTCCTACGAGCAGTACTTC.

This clonotype has only a few counts. This chain uses TRBV7-9 with TRBJ1-5; no reliable D call. The CDR3 runs 16 residues. V dropped 1 base and J dropped 3 bases, with 13 bases sitting between them. Germline V gene lookup returns CDR1 SEHNR and CDR2 FQNEAQ (reference sequence). Written as DNA, the CDR3 is TGTGCCAGCAGCTTAGGGGTTGGCGACTACAATCAGCCCCAGCATTTT. Encoded protein: CASSLGVGDYNQPQHF.

This clonotype occurred many times. V and J are TRBV12-3 or TRBV12-4 and TRBJ2-3; no definite D call. The V and J ends lost 5 bases and 4 bases respectively, with 7 bases between them. This CDR3 has 12 amino acids. CDR3 region: CASSRVPDTQYF. CDR3 bases: TGTGCCAGCAGTCGAGTTCCAGATACGCAGTATTTT.

This clonotype was observed a handful of times. The chain links TRBV7-2 to TRBJ2-1; D may be TRBD2 (6 bases). Germline CDR1 is SGHTA and CDR2 is FQGNSA. This CDR3 is built from 15 residues. The ends were cut back, 4 bases at V and 3 bases at J, with 13 bases in the middle. The CDR3 DNA reads TGTGCCAGCAGCTATGAGCCAGCGGGCTACAATGAGCAGTTCTTC. Amino acid sequence: CASSYEPAGYNEQFF. Using reference TRBV7-2 and TRBJ2-1 for the parts outside the CDR3, the full variable domain is GAGVSQSPSNKVTEKGKDVELRCDPISGHTALYWYRQSLGQGLEFLIYFQGNSAPDKSGLPSDRFSAERTGGSVSTLTIQRTQQEDSAVYLCASSYEPAGYNEQFFGPGTRLTVL.

The chain combines TRBV5-1 with TRBJ2-1, with TRBD2 identical over 8 bases. Trimming cost V 4 bases and J 0 bases; bases outside gene matches: 6. This CDR3 region has 16 residues. Germline V CDR1 and CDR2: SGHRS, YFSETQ. In nucleotides, the CDR3 is TGCGCCAGCAGCCTCCTCAGCGGGAGCTCCTACAATGAGCAGTTCTTC. Amino acid sequence: CASSLLSGSSYNEQFF.

CDR3 sequence: CATSRDRVVGLGYTF. Here the CDR3 DNA reads TGTGCCACCAGCAGGGACAGGGTTGTGGGTCTCGGCTACACCTTC. The rearrangement uses TRBV15 and TRBJ1-2; TRBD1 matches at 8 bases. The germline CDR1 and CDR2 sequences are LNHNV and YYDKDF (reference sequence). This CDR3 comprises 15 residues. V dropped 3 bases and J dropped 8; count of bases not matched to a gene: 11.